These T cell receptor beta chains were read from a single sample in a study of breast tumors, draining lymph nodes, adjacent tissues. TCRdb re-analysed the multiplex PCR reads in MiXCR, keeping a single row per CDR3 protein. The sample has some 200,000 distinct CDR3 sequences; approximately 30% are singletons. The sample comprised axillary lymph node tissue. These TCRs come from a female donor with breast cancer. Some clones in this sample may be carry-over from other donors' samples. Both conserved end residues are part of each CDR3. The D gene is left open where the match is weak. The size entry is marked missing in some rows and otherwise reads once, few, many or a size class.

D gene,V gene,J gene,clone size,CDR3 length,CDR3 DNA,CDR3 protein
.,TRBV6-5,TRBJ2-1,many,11,TGTGCCAGCACACAGTCGGGTGAGCAGTTCTTC,CASTQSGEQFF
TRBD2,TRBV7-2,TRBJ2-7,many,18,TGTGCCAGCAGCTTATACGGGAGGGGGCAGGGGACTAGCAGGGAGCAGTACTTC,CASSLYGRGQGTSREQYF
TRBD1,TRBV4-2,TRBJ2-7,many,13,TGTGCCAGCAGCCCTACGACAGGGGACGAGCAGTACTTC,CASSPTTGDEQYF
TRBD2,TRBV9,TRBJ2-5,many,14,TGTGCCAGCAGCTCCACTAGCGACCAAGAGACCCAGTCCTTC,CASSSTSDQETQSF
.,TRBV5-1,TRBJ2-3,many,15,TGCGCCAGCAGCTTGGAAACAGCTAGCACAGATACGCAGTATTTT,CASSLETASTDTQYF
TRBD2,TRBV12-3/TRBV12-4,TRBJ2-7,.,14,TGTGCCAGTCGGGCTAGCGGGGGTCGTTACGAGCAGTACTTC,CASRASGGRYEQYF
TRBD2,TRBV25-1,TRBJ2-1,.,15,TGTGCCAGCAGTGAATCGCTAGCGGGAGTCAGTGAGCAGTTCTTC,CASSESLAGVSEQFF
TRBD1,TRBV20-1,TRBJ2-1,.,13,TGCAGTGCTACCCACAGGGGGAACAATGAGCAGTTCTTC,CSATHRGNNEQFF
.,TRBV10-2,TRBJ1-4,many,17,TGCGCCAGCAGGAAGGGACGGGGGCTCGTAACTAATGAAAAACTGTTTTTT,CASRKGRGLVTNEKLFF
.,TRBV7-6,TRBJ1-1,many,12,TGTGCCAGCAGCCAGACGGGGGCAGAAGCTTTCTTT,CASSQTGAEAFF
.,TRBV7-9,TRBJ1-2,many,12,TGTGCCAGCAGCCCTTTGGAGTATGGCTACACCTTC,CASSPLEYGYTF
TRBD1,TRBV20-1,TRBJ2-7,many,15,TGCAGTGGACTGCCGGTGGACAGGGATATGTACGAGCAGTACTTC,CSGLPVDRDMYEQYF
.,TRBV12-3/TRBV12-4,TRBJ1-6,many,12,TGTGCCAGCAGTAGCGACCCGCGTCCCCTCCACTTT,CASSSDPRPLHF
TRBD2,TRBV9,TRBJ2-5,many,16,TGTGCCAGCAGCGTAGACGTAGCGGGATTCGGAGAGACCCAGTACTTC,CASSVDVAGFGETQYF
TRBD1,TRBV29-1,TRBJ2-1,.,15,TGCAGCGTTGAGATATGGGACAGGGGAATTCCTGAGCAGTTCTTC,CSVEIWDRGIPEQFF
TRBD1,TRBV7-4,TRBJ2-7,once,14,TGTGCCAGCAGCTTCGGGACAGGGTATCTCGAGCAGTACTTC,CASSFGTGYLEQYF
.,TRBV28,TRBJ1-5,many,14,TGTGCCAGCATCCCGGGACAAGGACATCAGCCCCAGCATTTT,CASIPGQGHQPQHF
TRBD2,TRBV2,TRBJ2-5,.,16,TGTGCCAGCAGTGAGTTTGGGACTAGCGGCCAAGAGACCCAGTACTTC,CASSEFGTSGQETQYF
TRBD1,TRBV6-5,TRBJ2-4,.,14,TGTGCCAGCAGTTCCGGGACAGGGGGGAACATTCAGTACTTC,CASSSGTGGNIQYF
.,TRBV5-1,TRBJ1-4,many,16,TGCGCCAGCAGCTTGGGGGGGGCAAAAGCTAATGAAAAACTGTTTTTT,CASSLGGAKANEKLFF
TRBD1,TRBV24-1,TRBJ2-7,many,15,TGTGCCACCAGTGATACGATGGACAGGGGGTACGAGCAGTACTTC,CATSDTMDRGYEQYF
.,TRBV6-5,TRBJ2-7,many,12,TGTGCCAGCACCAACAGGGAGTACGAGCAGTACTTC,CASTNREYEQYF
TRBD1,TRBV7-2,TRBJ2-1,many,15,TGTGCCAGCAGCCCAGAGGGGGCCATCTACAATGAGCAGTTCTTC,CASSPEGAIYNEQFF
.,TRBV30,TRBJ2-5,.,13,TGTGCCCGGAGTGTATTGTACCGGGAGACCCAGTACTTC,CARSVLYRETQYF
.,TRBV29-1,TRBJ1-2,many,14,TGCAGCGCCGAAGGGGGGTTCGAGGGATTCGGCTACACCTTC,CSAEGGFEGFGYTF
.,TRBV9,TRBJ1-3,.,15,TGTGCCAGCAGCCCAGAAGGAATCCCCCGGAACACCATATATTTT,CASSPEGIPRNTIYF
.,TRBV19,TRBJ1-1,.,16,TGTGCCAGTAGTGTATTGGGTGGCCTCGAGGGGACTGAAGCTTTCTTT,CASSVLGGLEGTEAFF
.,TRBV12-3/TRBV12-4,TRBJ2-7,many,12,TGTGCCAGCCGCGGCACAGCCTACGAGCAGTACTTC,CASRGTAYEQYF
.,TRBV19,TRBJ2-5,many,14,TGTGCCAGTAGTACCGACAGGGGAGGGGAGACCCAGTACTTC,CASSTDRGGETQYF
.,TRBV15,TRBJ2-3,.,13,TGTGCCACCAGCAGCTTTAGCACAGATACGCAGTATTTT,CATSSFSTDTQYF
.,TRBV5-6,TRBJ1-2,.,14,TGTGCCAGCACCGAGACGGGTACTAACTATGGCTACACCTTC,CASTETGTNYGYTF
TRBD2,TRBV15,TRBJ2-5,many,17,TGTGCCACCAGCAGAGGAGGAAGCGGGAGGTCCCAAGAGACCCAGTACTTC,CATSRGGSGRSQETQYF
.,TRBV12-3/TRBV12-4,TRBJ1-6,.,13,TGTGCCAGCAGTCGGGGGGATTATTCACCCCTCCACTTT,CASSRGDYSPLHF
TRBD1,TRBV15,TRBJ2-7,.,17,TGTGCCACCAGCAGTTTAGGTCCCCGACAGGGGAGCTACGAGCAGTACTTC,CATSSLGPRQGSYEQYF
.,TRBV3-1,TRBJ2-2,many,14,TGTGCCAGCAGCAAATTTACGAACACCGGGGAGCTGTTTTTT,CASSKFTNTGELFF
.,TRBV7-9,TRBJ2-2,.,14,TGTGCCAGCAGCTCGGGAAGGGGCACCGGGGAGCTGTTTTTT,CASSSGRGTGELFF
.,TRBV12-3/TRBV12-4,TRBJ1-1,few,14,TGTGCCAGCAGTTTACGGTTTATGAACACTGAGGCTTTCTTT,CASSLRFMNTEAFF
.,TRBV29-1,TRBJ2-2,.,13,TGCGGCGTCGAAGGGCCTCTCACCGGGGAGCTGTTTTTT,CGVEGPLTGELFF
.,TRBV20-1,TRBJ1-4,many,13,TGCAGTGCTAGAGACGGTGGTAATGAAAAACTGTTTTTT,CSARDGGNEKLFF
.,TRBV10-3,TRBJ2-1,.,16,TGTGCCATCAAAGGTGCGGGCCCCCTACTACACAATGAGCAGTTCTTC,CAIKGAGPLLHNEQFF
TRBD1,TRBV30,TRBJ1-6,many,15,TGTGCCTGGAGTAACGGACAGGGGGTCGGTTCACCCCTCCACTTT,CAWSNGQGVGSPLHF
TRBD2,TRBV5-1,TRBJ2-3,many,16,TGCGCCAGTTCCTATGGACTAGTCGGGAGCACAGATACGCAGTATTTT,CASSYGLVGSTDTQYF
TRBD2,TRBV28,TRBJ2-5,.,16,TGTGCCAGCAGTTTTAGTACCGGGAGGCACCAAGAGACCCAGTACTTC,CASSFSTGRHQETQYF
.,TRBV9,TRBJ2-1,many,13,TGTGCCAGCTCCGGGACACCCCTTAATGAGCAGTTCTTC,CASSGTPLNEQFF
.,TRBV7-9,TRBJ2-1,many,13,TGTGCCAGCAGCCGAACTCCTTACAATGAGCAGTTCTTC,CASSRTPYNEQFF
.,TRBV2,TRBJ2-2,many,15,TGTGCCAGCAGGGCCGGGGGCTGGAACACCGGGGAGCTGTTTTTT,CASRAGGWNTGELFF
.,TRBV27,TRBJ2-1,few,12,TGTGCCAGCAGTCCCGGAGGGTCGAGGCAGTTCTTC,CASSPGGSRQFF
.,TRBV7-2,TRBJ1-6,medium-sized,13,TGTGCCAGCAGCTTAGAGGGGCCCTCGCCCCTCCACTTT,CASSLEGPSPLHF
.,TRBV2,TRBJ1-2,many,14,TGTGCCAGCAGTGAGAGTGATAGGGTGCTTGGCTACACCTTC,CASSESDRVLGYTF
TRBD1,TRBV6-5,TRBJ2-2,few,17,TGTGCCAGCAGTTACTCGTTGGGACAGGGTTACACCGGGGAGCTGTTTTTT,CASSYSLGQGYTGELFF
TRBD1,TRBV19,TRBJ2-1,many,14,TGTGCCAGTAGTATGGGGACAGGGGACAATGAGCAGTTCTTC,CASSMGTGDNEQFF
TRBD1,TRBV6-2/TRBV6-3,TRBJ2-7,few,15,TGTGCCAGCAGTCACGGGACAGGGGGAGGCTACGAGCAGTACTTC,CASSHGTGGGYEQYF
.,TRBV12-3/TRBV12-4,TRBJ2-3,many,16,TGTGCCAGCAGTTTCACCCGGGTAGCGGGCACAGATACGCAGTATTTT,CASSFTRVAGTDTQYF